The clone carrying this TCR beta chain has a single count. Profiled with immunoSEQ multiplex PCR; TCRdb holds only in-frame clones, not every one. Seen here are 2,100,000 or so clones, 95% observed once, and the top ten hold 0.1% to 0.15%. This CDR3 region has 15 residues. The germline V gene has CDR1 SGHAT and CDR2 FQNNGV. V was trimmed by 5 bases and J by 2 bases, leaving 16 bases between them. This sample is part of a study of shared clonotypes between healthy human individuals. In the CD4+ fraction, cells were divided into CD45RA+ naive and CD45RA-negative memory subsets. The sample was naive CD4+ T cells sorted from blood. Subset defined: CD45RA+ positively selected. The genes are TRBV11-2 and TRBJ2-7; D is possibly TRBD1 (6 bases). The sequence came from a man younger than 30 in good health. The DNA of the CDR3 is TGTGCCAGCAGCCACCGGGACATCGCGCCCTACGAGCAGTACTTC. This gives the protein CASSHRDIAPYEQYF.